In this sample, the clone carrying this T cell receptor beta chain turned up once. Antigen: not known. J lost 4 bases, V lost 0 bases, and 4 bases had no gene match. CDR1 is SGHRS, CDR2 YFSETQ, per germline. The CDR3 covers 15 residues. The data belong to a study of T cell responses to AZD1222 COVID-19 vaccine. Findings and caveats of the study: White British ancestry dominated among donors, who included more females, and clonal diversity was possibly underestimated.

Sequencing used immunoSEQ multiplex PCR; TCRdb keeps in-frame clones, though not all of them. The sample shows 110,000 to 150,000 clones, roughly 92% of them seen only once. The material sequenced was peripheral blood, taken on day 0 of AZD1222 vaccination. The J gene is TRBJ1-3, the V gene TRBV5-1, with TRBD1 identical over 7 bases. This clonotype originated in an adult in good health. CDR3 residues: CASSLALDRGNTIYF. The CDR3 DNA follows: TGCGCCAGCAGCTTGGCCTTGGACAGGGGAAACACCATATATTTT.